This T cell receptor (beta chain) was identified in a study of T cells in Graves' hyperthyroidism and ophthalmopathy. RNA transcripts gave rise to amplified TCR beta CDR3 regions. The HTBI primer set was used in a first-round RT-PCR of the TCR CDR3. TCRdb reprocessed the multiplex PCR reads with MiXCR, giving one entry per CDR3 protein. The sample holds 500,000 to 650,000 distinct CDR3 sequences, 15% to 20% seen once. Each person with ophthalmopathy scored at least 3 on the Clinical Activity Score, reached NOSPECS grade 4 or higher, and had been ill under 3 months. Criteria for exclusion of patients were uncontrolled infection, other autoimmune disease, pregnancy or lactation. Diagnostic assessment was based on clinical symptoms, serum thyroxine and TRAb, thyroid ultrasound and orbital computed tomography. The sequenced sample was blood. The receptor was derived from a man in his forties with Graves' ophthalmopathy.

DNA for the CDR3: TGTGCCAGTAGTACTCCTTCGAAGGGAAGTGAGCAGTACTTC. Translated, it gives CASSTPSKGSEQYF. The chain couples TRBV19 to TRBJ2-7; D is undetermined. Germline CDR1 reads LNHDA; CDR2 reads SQIVND (reference sequence). The CDR3 is made up of 14 amino acids. With 4 bases removed from V and 7 bases from J, the gap between germline ends came to 17 bases.